Sequencing of this T cell receptor beta chain was carried out in a study of T cell changes during pregnancy in multiple sclerosis. Clones were read by immunoSEQ multiplex PCR, and TCRdb kept only the in-frame ones, dropping some. The sample holds approximately 71,000 clones, roughly 92% seen once. CDR1 is GTSNPN and CDR2 is SVGIG in the germline V gene (reference sequence). The CDR3 spans 15 residues. With V trimmed by 0 bases and J by 2 bases, 6 bases remained unmatched. This clonotype was obtained from a female donor with multiple sclerosis, enrolled in a pregnancy study. The material was peripheral blood, obtained in the second trimester of pregnancy. This chain joins TRBV30 and TRBJ1-2; TRBD1 matches at 7 bases. The CDR3 bases are TGTGCCTGGAGTGTATCTAGGGGGCAAAACTATGGCTACACCTTC. It is translated as CAWSVSRGQNYGYTF.